This T cell receptor (beta chain) was captured by sequencing in a study of blood T cell repertoires in COVID-19. Study background: Material from acute and convalescent COVID-19 was sourced from the United States, Italy and Spain. Nucleic acid was either cDNA or gDNA, and it came from T cells, B-cell-depleted T cells, or PBMCs.

CDR3 size: 12 residues. Per germline, CDR1 WNHNN and CDR2 SYGVQD (reference sequence). V was shortened by 8 bases and J by 9 bases, with 14 bases between the two germline ends. Authors' processing steps: Scientists estimated how many nucleated cells there were by amplifying reference gene primers. The table came from immunoSEQ multiplex PCR; TCRdb's copy has only in-frame clones and leaves some out. From that table come the V and J calls and clone size; the DNA was used to work out D and trimming. The repertoire has about 110,000 clones, about three quarters of them found once; the top ten carry less than 6.5%.

The sequencing input was peripheral blood. The chain combines TRBV10-1 with TRBJ2-1; tentative D call: TRBD1 (5 bases). The TCR was taken from a man aged 80 or over with acute or convalescent COVID-19. CDR3 protein: CASGAGLGEQFF. The CDR3 region has the DNA TGCGCCAGCGGGGCCGGTTTAGGTGAGCAGTTCTTC.